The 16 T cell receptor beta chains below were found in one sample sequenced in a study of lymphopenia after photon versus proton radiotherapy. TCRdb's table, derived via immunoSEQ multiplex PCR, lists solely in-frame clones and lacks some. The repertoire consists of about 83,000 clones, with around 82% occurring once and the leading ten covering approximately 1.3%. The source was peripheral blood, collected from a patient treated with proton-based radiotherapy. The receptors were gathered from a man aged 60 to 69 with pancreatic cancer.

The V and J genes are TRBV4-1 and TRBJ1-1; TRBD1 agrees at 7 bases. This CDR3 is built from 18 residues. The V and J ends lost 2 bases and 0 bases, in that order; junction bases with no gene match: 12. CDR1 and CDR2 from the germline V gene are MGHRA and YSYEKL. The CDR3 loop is CASSQRSGQITMNTEAFF. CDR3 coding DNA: TGCGCCAGCAGCCAACGGTCGGGACAGATCACCATGAACACTGAAGCTTTCTTT.

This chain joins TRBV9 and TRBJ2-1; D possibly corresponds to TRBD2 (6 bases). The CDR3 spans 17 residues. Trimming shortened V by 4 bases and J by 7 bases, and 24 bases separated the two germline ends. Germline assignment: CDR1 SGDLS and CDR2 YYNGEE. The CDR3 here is CASSSRVGGWAGNEQFF. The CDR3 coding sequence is TGTGCCAGCAGCTCGCGAGTAGGAGGGTGGGCTGGGAATGAGCAGTTCTTC.

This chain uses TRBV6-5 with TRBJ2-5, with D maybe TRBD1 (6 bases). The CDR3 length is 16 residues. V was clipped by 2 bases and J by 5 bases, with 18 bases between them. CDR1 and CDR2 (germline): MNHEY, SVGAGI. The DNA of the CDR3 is TGTGCCAGCAGTTACCACCTACAGGGCTTTCTGGAGACCCAGTACTTC. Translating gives CASSYHLQGFLETQYF.

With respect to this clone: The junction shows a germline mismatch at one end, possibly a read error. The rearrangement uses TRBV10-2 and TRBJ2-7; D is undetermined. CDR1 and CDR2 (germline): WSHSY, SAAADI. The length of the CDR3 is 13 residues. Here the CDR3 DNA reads TGCGCCAGCAGACATTCTGACGTGTCTAAGCAGCACTTC. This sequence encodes CASRHSDVSKQHF.

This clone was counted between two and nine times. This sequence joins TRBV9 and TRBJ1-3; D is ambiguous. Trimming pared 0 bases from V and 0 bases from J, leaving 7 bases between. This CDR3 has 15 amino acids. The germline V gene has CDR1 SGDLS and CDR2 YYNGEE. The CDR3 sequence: CASSVEGSSGNTIYF. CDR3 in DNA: TGTGCCAGCAGCGTAGAAGGATCCTCTGGAAACACCATATATTTT.

The CDR3 DNA follows: TGTGCCAGTAGTATAGCCCCTAGCGGGAGTGCCCAGCAGTTCTTC. Translation gives CASSIAPSGSAQQFF. The V gene is TRBV19, the J gene TRBJ2-1; TRBD2 matches 10 bases. Trimming removed 1 base from V and 11 bases from J; junction bases left unmatched: 8. The CDR3 extends over 15 amino acids. The germline CDR1 and CDR2 sequences are LNHDA and SQIVND (reference sequence).

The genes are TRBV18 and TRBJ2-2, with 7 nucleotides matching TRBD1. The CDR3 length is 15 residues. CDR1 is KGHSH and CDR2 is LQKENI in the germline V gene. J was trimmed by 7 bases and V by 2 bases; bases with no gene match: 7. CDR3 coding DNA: TGTGCCAGCTCACCAAAGGGACAGAGAAGCGGGGAGCTGTTTTTT. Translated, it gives CASSPKGQRSGELFF.

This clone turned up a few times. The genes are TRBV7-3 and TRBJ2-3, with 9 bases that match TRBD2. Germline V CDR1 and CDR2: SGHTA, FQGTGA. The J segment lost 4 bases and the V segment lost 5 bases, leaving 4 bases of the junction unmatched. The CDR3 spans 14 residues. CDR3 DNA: TGTGCCAGCAGCCTTAGCGGGAGTGCAGATACGCAGTATTTT. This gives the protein CASSLSGSADTQYF.

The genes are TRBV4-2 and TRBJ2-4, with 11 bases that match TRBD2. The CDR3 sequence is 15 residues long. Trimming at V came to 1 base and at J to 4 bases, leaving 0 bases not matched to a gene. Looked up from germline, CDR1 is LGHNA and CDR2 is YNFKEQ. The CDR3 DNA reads TGTGCCAGCAGCCAAGGACTAGCGGGGAAAAACATTCAGTACTTC. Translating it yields CASSQGLAGKNIQYF.

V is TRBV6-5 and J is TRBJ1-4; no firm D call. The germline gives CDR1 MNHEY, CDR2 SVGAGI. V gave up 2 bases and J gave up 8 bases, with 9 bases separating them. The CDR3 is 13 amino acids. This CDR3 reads CASSYALGEKLFF. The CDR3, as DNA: TGTGCCAGCAGTTACGCTTTAGGGGAAAAACTGTTTTTT.

CDR3 nucleotide sequence: TGTGCCAGCAGCTCGGGTGGGCCCCAGCATTTT. Translating gives CASSSGGPQHF. The chain joins TRBV6-6 to TRBJ1-5; D remains unclear. The V gene lost 6 bases and the J gene lost 9 bases, with 9 bases spanning the gap. Germline CDR1 is MNHNY and CDR2 is SVGAGI (reference sequence). This CDR3 region has 11 residues.

CDR3 bases: TGCGCCAGCAGCCAAGGGGGCGGAAGCTCCTACGAGCAGTACTTC. This sequence encodes CASSQGGGSSYEQYF. The rearrangement links TRBV4-3 to TRBJ2-7, with D possibly matching TRBD1 (5 bases). The ends were cut back, 1 base at V and 0 bases at J, with 10 bases in the middle. This CDR3 is built from 15 residues. CDR1 and CDR2 (germline): LGHNA, YSLEER.

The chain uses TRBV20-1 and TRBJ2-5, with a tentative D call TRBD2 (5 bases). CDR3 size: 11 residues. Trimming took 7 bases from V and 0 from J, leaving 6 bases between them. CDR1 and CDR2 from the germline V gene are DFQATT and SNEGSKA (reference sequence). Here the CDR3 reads CSGEYQETQYF. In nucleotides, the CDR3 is TGCAGTGGGGAGTACCAAGAGACCCAGTACTTC.

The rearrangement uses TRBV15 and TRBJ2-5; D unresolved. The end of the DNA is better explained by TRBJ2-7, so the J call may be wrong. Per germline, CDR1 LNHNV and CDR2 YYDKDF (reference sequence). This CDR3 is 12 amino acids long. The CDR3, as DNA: TGTGCCACCAGCAGAGATCGGGACGAGCAGTACTTC. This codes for CATSRDRDEQYF.

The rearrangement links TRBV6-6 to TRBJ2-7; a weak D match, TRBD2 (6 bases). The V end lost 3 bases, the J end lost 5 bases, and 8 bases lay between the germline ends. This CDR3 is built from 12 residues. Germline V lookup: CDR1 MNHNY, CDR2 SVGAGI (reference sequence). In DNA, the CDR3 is TGTGCCAGCAGTTATGGACTAAACGAGCAGTACTTC. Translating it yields CASSYGLNEQYF.

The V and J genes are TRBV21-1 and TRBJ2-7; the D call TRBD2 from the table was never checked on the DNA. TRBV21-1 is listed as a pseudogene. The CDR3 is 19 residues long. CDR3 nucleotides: TGTGCCAGCAGCAAAGGGACTAGCGGGAGACGGCGCCGACCCTACGAGCAGTACTTC. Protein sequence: CASSKGTSGRRRRPYEQYF.